The next 3 T cell receptor beta chains were all read from a single sample in a study of coeliac disease. Measured with immunoSEQ multiplex PCR; TCRdb has only the in-frame clones, and not every one. The sample contains around 9,000 clones, over 55% of which appear only once. Specimen: lamina propria lymphocytes from the gut. These receptors were taken from a woman in her sixties with celiac disease.

This chain links TRBV10-3 with TRBJ2-7; D not resolved. CDR3 length equals 13 residues. Trimming removed 3 bases at V and 0 bases at J, with 6 bases between. Germline loops: CDR1 ENHRY, CDR2 SYGVKD. CDR3 sequence (DNA): TGTGCCATCAGTGAACTGCCCTCCTACGAGCAGTACTTC. This encodes CAISELPSYEQYF.

This chain joins TRBV6-5 and TRBJ1-1, with D possibly TRBD1 on 5 matching bases. Germline V gene lookup returns CDR1 MNHEY and CDR2 SVGAGI. V was clipped by 8 bases and J by 5 bases, with 18 bases between them. The CDR3 runs 14 residues. This CDR3 reads CASRGGGGSTEAFF. The CDR3 DNA follows: TGTGCCAGCCGGGGTGGGGGGGGGAGTACTGAAGCTTTCTTT.

The rearrangement links TRBV6-6 to TRBJ1-1, with 7 bases that match TRBD1. This CDR3 has 13 residues. J lost 4 bases, V lost 5 bases, and 4 bases had no gene match. Germline CDR1 MNHNY, CDR2 SVGAGI (reference sequence). The CDR3 is CASSPTGPTEAFF. The CDR3 region has the DNA TGTGCCAGCAGTCCGACAGGGCCCACTGAAGCTTTCTTT.